This T cell receptor beta chain was identified in a study of blood T cell repertoires in COVID-19. Study background: COVID-19 samples, acute and convalescent, were from the United States, Italy and Spain. T cells, B-cell-depleted T cells, or PBMCs provided the cDNA or gDNA that served as material.

This clone was seen a handful of times. Per the study methods: By means of reference gene primer amplification, nucleated cell counts were estimated. The protocol was immunoSEQ multiplex PCR, while the TCRdb copy is restricted to in-frame clones and leaves out a portion. That table gives V, J and clone size, and the DNA gave D and trimming. Altogether 200,000 to 250,000 clones are present, roughly 85% being singletons, with the ten largest covering 2.4%. Seattle enrolled patients during active infection and tracked them longitudinally. The length of the CDR3 is 13 residues. V lost 5 bases and J lost 15, with 17 bases in between. Germline values: CDR1 SGHNT, CDR2 YENEEA.

The sequenced sample was peripheral blood. This sequence joins TRBV11-3 and TRBJ1-6; no reliable D call. The TCR sequence derives from a woman between 70 and 85 years old with COVID-19, enrolled during active disease. Written as DNA, the CDR3 is TGTGCCAGCAGCCCCCACGGACGGGGTGGCCTCCACTTT. This encodes CASSPHGRGGLHF. The full variable domain, completed using reference TRBV11-3 and TRBJ1-6, is EAGVVQSPRYKIIEKKQPVAFWCNPISGHNTLYWYLQNLGQGPELLIRYENEEAVDDSQLPKDRFSAERLKGVDSTLKIQPAELGDSAVYLCASSPHGRGGLHFGNGTRLTVT.